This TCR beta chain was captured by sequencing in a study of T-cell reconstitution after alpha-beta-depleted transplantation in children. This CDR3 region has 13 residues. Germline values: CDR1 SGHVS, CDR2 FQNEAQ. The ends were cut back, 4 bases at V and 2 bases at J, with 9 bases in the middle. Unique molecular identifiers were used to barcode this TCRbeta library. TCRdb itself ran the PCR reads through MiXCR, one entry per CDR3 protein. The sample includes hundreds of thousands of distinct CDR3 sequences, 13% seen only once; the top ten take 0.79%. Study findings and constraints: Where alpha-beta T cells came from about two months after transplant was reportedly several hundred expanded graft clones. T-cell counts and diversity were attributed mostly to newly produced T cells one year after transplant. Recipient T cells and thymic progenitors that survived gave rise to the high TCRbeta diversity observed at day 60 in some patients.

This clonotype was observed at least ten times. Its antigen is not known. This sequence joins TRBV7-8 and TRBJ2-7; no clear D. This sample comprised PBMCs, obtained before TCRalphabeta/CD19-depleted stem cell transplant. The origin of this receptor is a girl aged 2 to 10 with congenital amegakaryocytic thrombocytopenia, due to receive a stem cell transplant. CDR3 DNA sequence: TGTGCCAGCAGCTCCCGGTTGACCTACGAGCAGTACTTC. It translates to CASSSRLTYEQYF.